The 24 T cell receptor beta chains below were found in one sample sequenced in a study of tumor and adjacent non-tumor tissue in lung cancer. No cell sorting was done before RNA was extracted from the tissue. TCRbeta libraries were built with three rounds of nested PCR, modified from ARM-PCR. TCRdb itself ran the multiplex PCR reads through MiXCR, one entry per CDR3 protein. The table shows over 110,000 distinct CDR3 sequences, with around 61% occurring only once. The specimen was lung tumor tissue. These receptors all stem from a man in his 60s with small cell lung cancer.

In regard to this clonotype: The junction differs from germline at one of its ends, possibly a read error. The V gene is TRBV11-2, the J gene TRBJ2-3, with D perhaps TRBD1 (6 bases). This CDR3 spans 18 amino acids. CDR1 SGHAT and CDR2 FQNNGV come from the germline V gene. The chain's CDR3 is CASSLGSRAAWWTDMQYF. The CDR3 nucleotides read TGTGCCAGTAGCTTAGGGAGTAGGGCCGCCTGGTGGACAGATATGCAGTATTTT. Full variable domain (remainder filled in from reference TRBV11-2 and TRBJ2-3): EAGVAQSPRYKIIEKRQSVAFWCNPISGHATLYWYQQILGQGPKLLIQFQNNGVVDDSQLPKDRFSAERLKGVDSTLKIQPAKLEDSAVYLCASSLGSRAAWWTDMQYFGPGTRLTVL.

About this clonotype: The junction and the germline gene differ at one end; a read error may be behind it. J is TRBJ2-3 and V is TRBV29-1, with TRBD1 matching 7 bases. This CDR3 comprises 14 residues. Germline V gives CDR1 SQVTM, CDR2 ANQGSEA. DNA for the CDR3: TGCAGCGAGGACTGTAAGGGGGCAACGGATATGCAGTATTTT. It specifies CSEDCKGATDMQYF.

V is TRBV7-6 and J is TRBJ1-2, with D uncertain. Deletions cut 3 bases from V and 6 bases from J, with 2 bases between. CDR1 is SGHVS and CDR2 is FNYEAQ in the germline V gene. This CDR3 is built from 10 residues. The DNA of the CDR3 is TGTGCCAGCAGCTTTGATGGCTACACCTTC. This sequence encodes CASSFDGYTF.

The chain couples TRBV4-2 to TRBJ2-6; TRBD1 might be the D (6 bases). V lost 8 bases and J lost 6, with 17 bases in between. CDR1 and CDR2 from the germline V gene are LGHNA and YNFKEQ. This CDR3 spans 15 amino acids. The CDR3 is CASCLRGGAANVLTF. The CDR3 region has the DNA TGTGCCAGCTGCCTCAGGGGTGGTGCGGCCAACGTCCTGACTTTC.

Concerning this clonotype itself: This may come from a read error, since a much larger clone is one base off. The chain uses TRBV29-1 and TRBJ2-3, with a possible D match to TRBD1 (5 bases). CDR1 and CDR2 from the germline V gene are SQVTM and ANQGSEA. This CDR3 is 16 amino acids long. CDR3 DNA: TGCAGCGTTGAAGGGGCAGGGTTGTCCGACTCAGACACGCAGTATTTT. This encodes CSVEGAGLSDSDTQYF.

V gene TRBV20-1 combines with J gene TRBJ2-1, with D maybe TRBD2 (6 bases). CDR1 is DFQATT and CDR2 is SNEGSKA in the germline V gene (reference sequence). CDR3 length equals 15 residues. The V gene lost 3 bases and the J gene lost 2 bases, with 14 bases spanning the gap. DNA for the CDR3: TGCAGTGCTAGTAGAATAGCGGAGGCCTACAATGAGCAGTTCTTC. This sequence encodes CSASRIAEAYNEQFF.

On this clonotype itself: A much larger clonotype is one base distant, so this may be a read error. This rearrangement joins TRBV29-1 to TRBJ2-1; the D gene is possibly TRBD2 (6 bases). CDR1 is SQVTM and CDR2 is ANQGSEA in the germline V gene. The germline V and J ends were trimmed by 8 bases and 2 bases, with 13 bases remaining between them. The CDR3 is made up of 13 amino acids. CDR3 region: CSTDGSTYNEQFF. As DNA, the CDR3 is TGCAGCACGGACGGGAGCACCTACAATGAGCAGTTCTTC.

This clonotype has just one count. As the CDR3 is not closed by the conserved phenylalanine or tryptophan, this likely results from a read error. This chain links TRBV20-1 with TRBJ2-1; a possible D gene is TRBD1 (6 bases). V lost 3 bases to trimming and J lost 5 bases, with 20 bases between them. This CDR3 contains 16 residues. From germline, CDR1 is DFQATT and CDR2 SNEGSKA (reference sequence). The CDR3 spells CSASHLGAVQDNEQFS. The CDR3, as DNA: TGCAGTGCTAGCCACCTGGGGGCAGTCCAGGACAATGAGCAGTTCTCT.

CDR3 region: CSVTTGWDSPLHF. The CDR3 nucleotides are TGCAGCGTTACGACAGGGTGGGACTCACCCCTCCACTTT. The chain couples TRBV29-1 to TRBJ1-6; 7 bases map to TRBD1. The CDR3 length is 13 residues. With 5 bases clipped from V and 10 bases from J, the junction kept 8 bases outside the gene matches. The V gene's germline CDR1 is SQVTM and CDR2 ANQGSEA.

Of note for this clonotype: This may be a read error, as it is one base from a much larger clone. The chain couples TRBV6-1 to TRBJ2-7, with TRBD2 as a possible D gene (6 bases). CDR1 is MNHNS, CDR2 SASEGT, per germline. This CDR3 has 12 amino acids. V was clipped by 10 bases and J by 1 base, with 11 bases between them. The CDR3 DNA reads as TGTGCCACTGGGACTTCGTCCTACGAGCAGTACGTC. This gives the protein CATGTSSYEQYV.

As for this clonotype: At one end the junction does not follow the germline gene, possibly because of a read error. The J gene is TRBJ2-5, the V gene TRBV29-1; D not certain. The germline gives CDR1 SQVTM, CDR2 ANQGSEA. The CDR3 runs 13 residues. CDR3: CSAVAHMGETQYF. The CDR3 DNA follows: TGCAGCGCCGTCGCGCACATGGGTGAGACACAGTACTTC.

Details on this clonotype: A much bigger clone sits one base away, suggesting this may be a read error. This chain joins TRBV28 and TRBJ2-2; the D is unclear. The CDR3 has 11 residues. Germline V gene sequence: CDR1 MDHEN, CDR2 SYDVKM. With 3 bases removed from V and 7 bases from J, the gap between germline ends came to 3 bases. In DNA form, the CDR3 reads TGTGCCAGCAGTTTCCTCGGGGAGCTGTTTTTT. Translating gives CASSFLGELFF.

A note on this clonotype: One junction end does not reproduce the germline sequence, and a read error may be involved. The rearrangement joins TRBV6-6 to TRBJ1-4; TRBD1 matches 9 bases. The germline V gene encodes CDR1 MNHNY and CDR2 SVGAGI (reference sequence). The CDR3 spans 14 residues. CDR3 region: CASSFGTGLEKPFF. CDR3 DNA sequence: TGTGCCAGCAGCTTCGGGACAGGGCTCGAAAAACCGTTTTTT.

This clonotype appeared many times. This chain connects TRBV29-1 to TRBJ2-1; D might be TRBD2 (5 bases). This CDR3 has 14 residues. In germline, CDR1 is SQVTM, CDR2 ANQGSEA. Trimming left V 5 bases short and J 5 bases short, with 16 bases between. CDR3 nucleotides: TGCAGCGTTCGTACTAGTCTTTGGGACAATGAGCAGTTCTTC. This sequence encodes CSVRTSLWDNEQFF.

Concerning this clonotype itself: A read error is likely, as this CDR3 ends without the conserved phenylalanine or tryptophan. This sequence joins TRBV12-3 or TRBV12-4 and TRBJ2-3; 7 bases are shared with TRBD2. The CDR3 length is 14 residues. J was trimmed by 10 bases and V by 3 bases; bases with no gene match: 10. The CDR3 nucleotides are TGTGCCAGCAGTTTGCCGGCGGGAGAAACGGCGCAGTATTTG. Translation: CASSLPAGETAQYL.

Concerning this clonotype itself: This could be a read error, since a much larger clone is one nucleotide away. This chain joins TRBV29-1 and TRBJ2-2; TRBD2 matches 8 bases. Germline-derived CDR1 and CDR2 are SQVTM and ANQGSEA. This CDR3 is built from 13 residues. CDR3 nucleotides: TGCAGCGTGGTTAGCGGGAACACCAGGGAGCTGTTTTTT. It is translated as CSVVSGNTRELFF.

The chain couples TRBV12-3 or TRBV12-4 to TRBJ1-2, with 10 nucleotides matching TRBD1. J lost 7 bases, V lost 5 bases, and 10 bases had no gene match. The CDR3 length is 15 residues. In DNA, the CDR3 is TGTGCCAGCAGTCCCACTGGACAGGGGGTCTCTGGCTACACCTTC. It specifies CASSPTGQGVSGYTF.

Concerning this clonotype itself: An end of the junction does not agree with germline; a read error may underlie this. The chain couples TRBV11-3 to TRBJ2-2; the D gene is possibly TRBD2 (5 bases). Germline V gene sequence: CDR1 SGHNT, CDR2 YENEEA. This CDR3 region has 15 residues. In nucleotides, the CDR3 is TGTGCCAGTAGCTTAGAGGGCCACCTCACCGGGGTGCTGTTTTTT. This translates into CASSLEGHLTGVLFF.

This clonotype was observed a handful of times. The gene calls are TRBV13 and TRBJ1-6; maybe TRBD1 (5 bases). Germline V gene lookup returns CDR1 PRHDT and CDR2 FYEKMQ (reference sequence). Trimming removed 4 bases from V and 13 bases from J, with 14 bases in between. The length of the CDR3 is 13 residues. The chain's CDR3 is CASSSRGGMPLHF. The CDR3 DNA is TGTGCCAGCAGCTCCCGGGGGGGGATGCCCCTCCACTTT. Based on the CDR3 plus reference TRBV13 and TRBJ1-6, the full variable domain is AAGVIQSPRHLIKEKRETATLKCYPIPRHDTVYWYQQGPGQDPQFLISFYEKMQSDKGSIPDRFSAQQFSDYHSELNMSSLELGDSALYFCASSSRGGMPLHFGNGTRLTVT.

About this clonotype itself: This may come from a read error, since a much larger clone is one base off. This chain connects TRBV4-1 to TRBJ2-3; D remains ambiguous. Per the germline V gene, CDR1 is MGHRA and CDR2 is YSYEKL. The CDR3 covers 13 residues. Trimming removed 0 bases at V and 8 bases at J, with 9 bases between. CDR3 protein: CASSQEQAGTQYF. The CDR3 region has the DNA TGCGCCAGCAGCCAAGAACAAGCTGGTACGCAGTATTTT.

As regards this clonotype: The conserved phenylalanine or tryptophan is not found at the CDR3 terminus, so this likely reflects a read error. The rearrangement links TRBV12-3 or TRBV12-4 to TRBJ1-2; tentative D call: TRBD1 (5 bases). This CDR3 has 16 amino acids. V was pared by 0 bases and J by 8 bases, with 19 bases between. The CDR3 sequence: CASSLAGSGGIWGYTS. As DNA, the CDR3 is TGTGCCAGCAGTTTAGCAGGAAGCGGGGGAATTTGGGGCTACACCTCC.

This clonotype was seen ten or more times. The chain combines TRBV20-1 with TRBJ1-5, with TRBD1 as a possible D gene (5 bases). In germline, CDR1 is DFQATT, CDR2 SNEGSKA (reference sequence). The CDR3 spans 14 residues. V lost 1 base, J lost 2 bases, and 9 bases lay in between. Written as DNA, the CDR3 is TGCAGTGCTAGAGCTGGGGGTGGCAATCAGCCCCAGCATTTT. Translated, it gives CSARAGGGNQPQHF.

Remarks on this clonotype: It may be a read error: a sequence one base away is much more abundant. This rearrangement joins TRBV12-3 or TRBV12-4 to TRBJ1-4, with D maybe TRBD1 (6 bases). The CDR3 length is 13 residues. As DNA, the CDR3 is TGTACCAGCAGTCCCCGGACAGCTGAAAAACTGTTTTTT. This encodes CTSSPRTAEKLFF.

To note about this clonotype: The final CDR3 position lacks the conserved phenylalanine or tryptophan, pointing to a likely read error. The CDR3 nucleotides are TGCGCCAGCGGCGGGGGACTAGCGGGAGTCAACGCAGATACGCAGTATTCT. Encoded protein: CASGGGLAGVNADTQYS. This rearrangement joins TRBV5-1 to TRBJ2-3; TRBD2 matches 14 bases. CDR1 and CDR2 (germline): SGHRS, YFSETQ. The CDR3 consists of 17 residues. The V segment lost 7 bases and the J segment 4 bases; nucleotides outside the gene matches: 11.